This is a list of T cell receptor beta chains from one sample in a study of T cell responses to AZD1222 COVID-19 vaccine. The table came from immunoSEQ multiplex PCR; TCRdb's copy has only in-frame clones and leaves some out. The repertoire includes about 85,000 clones, roughly nine tenths of them detected once, and around 3% sits in the top ten. This sample comprised peripheral blood, obtained on day 0 of AZD1222 vaccination. All receptors come from an adult in good health. Each CDR3 is given with its conserved first and last residue. The order of the fields is D gene, clone size, V gene, J gene, CDR3 DNA, CDR3 protein. The D gene is left open where the match is weak. Where a row states a size, it is once, few, many or the class of an expanded clone; other rows omit it.

NA	NA	TRBV18	TRBJ2-7	TGTGCCAGCTCACCCGGGACGGTTGCTGGCGAGCAGTACTTC	CASSPGTVAGEQYF
TRBD1	NA	TRBV6-5	TRBJ1-4	TGTGCCAGCACCCCGACAGGGTCTGAAAAACTGTTTTTT	CASTPTGSEKLFF
TRBD1	NA	TRBV7-9	TRBJ1-2	TGTGCCAGCAGGAAGGGACAGTATTATGGCTACACCTTC	CASRKGQYYGYTF
NA	NA	TRBV7-9	TRBJ2-3	TGTGCCAGCAGCTTAATCGGCTTGAGCGATACGCAGTATTTT	CASSLIGLSDTQYF
TRBD1	NA	TRBV27	TRBJ2-1	TGTGCCAGCAGTTTGTGGCAGGGGGCGGCCAATGAGCAGTTCTTC	CASSLWQGAANEQFF
NA	NA	TRBV11-2	TRBJ2-3	TGTGCCAGCAGCTTAGGGTGGCTTCCTAGCACAGATACGCAGTATTTT	CASSLGWLPSTDTQYF
NA	NA	TRBV5-1	TRBJ1-1	TGCGCCAGCAGCGCGGGACGGCAGAACACTGAAGCTTTCTTT	CASSAGRQNTEAFF
NA	NA	TRBV19	TRBJ1-6	TGTGCCAGTAAAAGCCTCTCCTATAATTCACCCCTCCACTTT	CASKSLSYNSPLHF
TRBD2	NA	TRBV3-1/TRBV3-2	TRBJ2-1	TGTGCCAGCAGCCCCGGGACTAGATCGACTGAGCAGTTCTTC	CASSPGTRSTEQFF
TRBD1	once	TRBV6-6	TRBJ1-5	TGTGCCAGCGGGACAGAGAGCAATCAGCCCCAGCATTTT	CASGTESNQPQHF
NA	NA	TRBV7-6	TRBJ1-2	TGTGCCAGCAGCTCGTCCGGGACGGGGAACTATGGCTACACCTTC	CASSSSGTGNYGYTF
NA	NA	TRBV7-8	TRBJ2-5	TGTGCCAGCGCGAGGCAAGAGACCCAGTACTTC	CASARQETQYF
NA	NA	TRBV18	TRBJ1-1	TGTGCCAGCTCACGGGAGGGATATACTGAAGCTTTCTTT	CASSREGYTEAFF
NA	NA	TRBV4-1	TRBJ1-2	TGCGCCAGCAGCCAATCGTCAGATACTAACTATGGCTACACCTTC	CASSQSSDTNYGYTF
TRBD2	NA	TRBV11-2	TRBJ2-7	TGTGCCAGCAGCTCCCCGCCTAGCGGAGGACACGAGCAGTACTTC	CASSSPPSGGHEQYF
NA	NA	TRBV27	TRBJ1-1	TGTGCCAGCAGTTTGGGGGGGCTCTTTGCTGAAGCTTTCTTT	CASSLGGLFAEAFF
TRBD1	NA	TRBV7-9	TRBJ1-5	TGTGCCAGCAGCTCTGACAGGGGACGGTTCAATCAGCCCCAGCATTTT	CASSSDRGRFNQPQHF
TRBD1	NA	TRBV2	TRBJ2-1	TGTGCCAGCATATATACAGGGGGCTCCGGGGAGCAGTTCTTC	CASIYTGGSGEQFF
NA	few	TRBV28	TRBJ2-7	TGTGCCAGCACCCCCGGGGGACACACGTCCTACGAGCAGTACTTC	CASTPGGHTSYEQYF
NA	NA	TRBV7-9	TRBJ2-1	TGTGCCAGCAGCTTAGCGCTATATAGAAGCAATGAGCAGTTCTTC	CASSLALYRSNEQFF
NA	NA	TRBV12-3/TRBV12-4	TRBJ1-3	TGTGCCAGCAGTTTGGCTGAGGGAAACACCATATATTTT	CASSLAEGNTIYF
NA	once	TRBV11-1	TRBJ2-7	TGTGCCAGCAGCCAGACACAGGGTCCCTACGAGCAGTACTTC	CASSQTQGPYEQYF
NA	NA	TRBV7-8	TRBJ1-1	TGTGCCAGCAGCTTACCTAGCGCACGGGGGAACACTGAAGCTTTCTTT	CASSLPSARGNTEAFF
NA	NA	TRBV6-5	TRBJ1-5	TGTGCCAGCAGTTCCTTCAGGTCGGGCAATCAGCCCCAGCATTTT	CASSSFRSGNQPQHF
NA	NA	TRBV6-5	TRBJ1-2	TGTGCCAGCAGTCCCAATCAGGCTTCCCTTGGGGGCTACACCTTC	CASSPNQASLGGYTF
TRBD1	NA	TRBV4-1	TRBJ2-1	TGCGCCAGCAGCCCCCGGGACAGGGTCTCCGCTAATTACAATGAGCAGTTCTTC	CASSPRDRVSANYNEQFF
NA	once	TRBV5-4	TRBJ1-6	TGTGCCAGCAGCCTACACCCGCTCTCCTATAATTCACCCCTCCACTTT	CASSLHPLSYNSPLHF
NA	NA	TRBV7-2	TRBJ2-1	TGTGCCAGCAGCTTAGTACGGAAAGAGCAGTTCTTC	CASSLVRKEQFF
NA	NA	TRBV15	TRBJ2-5	TGTGCCACCAGCACTCTGGAGGGGCAGCAAGAGACCCAGTACTTC	CATSTLEGQQETQYF
TRBD1	NA	TRBV13	TRBJ2-1	TGTGCCAGCAGCATACCGGGACAGGGCTACAATGAGCAGTTCTTC	CASSIPGQGYNEQFF
NA	few	TRBV4-1	TRBJ1-3	TGCGCCAGCAGCCAAGCCAACCTGGTTGTCTCTGGAAACACCATATATTTT	CASSQANLVVSGNTIYF
NA	once	TRBV6-5	TRBJ2-7	TGTGCCAGCAGTTATCGGTCTCCTTTGGACGAGCAGTACTTC	CASSYRSPLDEQYF
NA	once	TRBV25-1	TRBJ1-2	TGTGCCAGCATAAGGGGGACCCACTATGGCTACACCTTC	CASIRGTHYGYTF
NA	NA	TRBV19	TRBJ1-1	TGTGCCAGTAGTATGGAGGTGGTTGGCACTGAAGCTTTCTTT	CASSMEVVGTEAFF
NA	NA	TRBV20-1	TRBJ2-2	TGCAGTGCTAGTTACAGGAGCACCGGGGAGCTGTTTTTT	CSASYRSTGELFF
TRBD2	few	TRBV27	TRBJ2-7	TGTGCCAGCGCTAGCGGGATGACCTACGAGCAGTACTTC	CASASGMTYEQYF
NA	NA	TRBV12-3/TRBV12-4	TRBJ2-7	TGTGCCAGCAGGTTACAGGGCTACGAGCAGTACTTC	CASRLQGYEQYF
NA	NA	TRBV29-1	TRBJ1-1	TGCAGCGTTGAACGGGGACCGCGGAACACTGAAGCTTTCTTT	CSVERGPRNTEAFF
TRBD1	NA	TRBV7-9	TRBJ1-2	TGTGCCAGCAGCCCACTGGGACAGGGTAATGGCTACACCTTC	CASSPLGQGNGYTF
NA	NA	TRBV27	TRBJ1-1	TGTGCCAGCAGTTTATCCGCGAACACTGAAGCTTTCTTT	CASSLSANTEAFF
NA	once	TRBV7-2	TRBJ2-1	TGTGCCAGCAGCTTAGTCCAGGGACCTTGGAATGAGCAGTTCTTC	CASSLVQGPWNEQFF
NA	NA	TRBV5-1	TRBJ2-2	TGCGCCAGCAGCTTGATCGTGGCCGGGGAGCTGTTTTTT	CASSLIVAGELFF
NA	NA	TRBV5-6	TRBJ1-5	TGTGCCAGCAGCTTGGGGGCCCAGGGGAATCAGCCCCAGCATTTT	CASSLGAQGNQPQHF
NA	NA	TRBV20-1	TRBJ2-7	TGCAGGGCAGGCGAGCAGTACTTC	CRAGEQYF
NA	NA	TRBV4-1	TRBJ1-2	TGCGCCAGCAGCCACCCAAGTAACCCTTATGGCTACACCTTC	CASSHPSNPYGYTF
NA	NA	TRBV4-1	TRBJ2-3	TGCGCCAGCAGCCAAGACCCCATGGGGACAGATACGCAGTATTTT	CASSQDPMGTDTQYF
NA	NA	TRBV12-5	TRBJ2-3	TGTGCTAGTGGTTTATACGCTAAGGCAACAGATACGCAGTATTTT	CASGLYAKATDTQYF
NA	NA	TRBV2	TRBJ1-5	TGTGCCAGCAGTGGCCAGGGGATTAGCAATCAGCCCCAGCATTTT	CASSGQGISNQPQHF
NA	once	TRBV4-1	TRBJ1-5	TGCGCCAGCAGCCAACCCGGGTCGGGCAATCAGCCCCAGCATTTT	CASSQPGSGNQPQHF
NA	once	TRBV21-1	TRBJ1-5	TGTGCCAGCAGCCTCGGAATCAGGGAAAATCAGCCCCAGCATTTT	CASSLGIRENQPQHF
TRBD1	NA	TRBV19	TRBJ1-5	TGTGCCAGTAGAGTGGACAGGGCGCGAGATCAGCCCCAGCATTTT	CASRVDRARDQPQHF
TRBD2	NA	TRBV18	TRBJ2-1	TGTGCCAGCTCACCAACCATCTCTAGCGGGAGTGGTGAGCAGTTCTTC	CASSPTISSGSGEQFF